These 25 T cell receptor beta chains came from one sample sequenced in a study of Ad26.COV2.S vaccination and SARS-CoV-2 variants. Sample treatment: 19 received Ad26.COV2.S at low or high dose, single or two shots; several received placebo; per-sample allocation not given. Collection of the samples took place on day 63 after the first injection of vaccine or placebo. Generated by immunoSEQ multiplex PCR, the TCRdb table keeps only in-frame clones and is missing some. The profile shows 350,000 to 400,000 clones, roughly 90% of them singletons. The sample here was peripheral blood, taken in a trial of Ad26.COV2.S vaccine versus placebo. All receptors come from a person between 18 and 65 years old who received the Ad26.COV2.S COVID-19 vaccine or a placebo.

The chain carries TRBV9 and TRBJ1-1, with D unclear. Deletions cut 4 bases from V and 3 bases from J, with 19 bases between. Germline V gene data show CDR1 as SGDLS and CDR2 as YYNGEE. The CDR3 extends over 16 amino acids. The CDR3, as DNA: TGTGCCAGCAGCCCCCAACCCCTAGGGAGGTACACTGAAGCTTTCTTT. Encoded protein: CASSPQPLGRYTEAFF.

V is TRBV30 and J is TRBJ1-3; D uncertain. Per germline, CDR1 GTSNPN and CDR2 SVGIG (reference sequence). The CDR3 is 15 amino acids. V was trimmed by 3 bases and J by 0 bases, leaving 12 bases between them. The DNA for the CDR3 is TGTGCCTGGAGGGAAGTCCCTTACTCTGGAAACACCATATATTTT. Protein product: CAWREVPYSGNTIYF.

This CDR3 reads CAKGQRFAGELFF. In DNA, the CDR3 is TGTGCCAAAGGACAGAGATTCGCCGGGGAGCTGTTTTTT. The V call is TRBV7-8, the J call TRBJ2-2; D is perhaps TRBD1 (6 bases). V was pared by 10 bases and J by 6 bases, with 15 bases between. The germline CDR1 and CDR2 sequences are SGHVS and FQNEAQ. CDR3 length: 13 amino acids.

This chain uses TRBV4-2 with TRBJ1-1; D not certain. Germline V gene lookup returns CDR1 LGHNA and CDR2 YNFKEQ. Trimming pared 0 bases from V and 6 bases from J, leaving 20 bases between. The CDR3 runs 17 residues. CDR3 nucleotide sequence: TGTGCCAGCAGCCAAGATGCGGTCGGACTTAAAGGCCCTGAAGCTTTCTTT. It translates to CASSQDAVGLKGPEAFF.

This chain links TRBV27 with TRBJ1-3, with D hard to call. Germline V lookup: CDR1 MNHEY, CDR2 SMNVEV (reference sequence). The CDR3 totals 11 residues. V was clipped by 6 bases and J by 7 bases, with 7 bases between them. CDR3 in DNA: TGTGCCAGCAGACGCGAGAACACCATATATTTT. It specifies CASRRENTIYF.

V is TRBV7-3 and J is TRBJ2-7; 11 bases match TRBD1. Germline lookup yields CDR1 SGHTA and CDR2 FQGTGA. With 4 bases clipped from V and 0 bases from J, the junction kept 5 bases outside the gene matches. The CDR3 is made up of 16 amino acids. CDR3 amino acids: CASSWTGGLSSYEQYF. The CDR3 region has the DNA TGTGCCAGCAGCTGGACAGGGGGCCTAAGCTCCTACGAGCAGTACTTC.

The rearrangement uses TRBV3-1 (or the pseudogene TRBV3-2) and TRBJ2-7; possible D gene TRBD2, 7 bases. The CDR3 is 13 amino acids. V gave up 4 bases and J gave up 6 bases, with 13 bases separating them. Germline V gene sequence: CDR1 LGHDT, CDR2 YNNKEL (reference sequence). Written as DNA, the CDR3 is TGTGCCAGCAGCCCGAGGGGGGGCGGCGAGCAGTACTTC. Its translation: CASSPRGGGEQYF.

CDR3 bases: TGTGCCAGCAGTGGGTCCCTCCTGCCATACAATGAGCAGTTCTTC. It is translated as CASSGSLLPYNEQFF. The gene calls are TRBV6-2 or TRBV6-3 and TRBJ2-1; D remains ambiguous. Germline V gives CDR1 MNHEY, CDR2 SVGEGT. The length of the CDR3 is 15 residues. Trimming took off 5 bases at V and 4 bases at J, with 15 bases between the two ends.

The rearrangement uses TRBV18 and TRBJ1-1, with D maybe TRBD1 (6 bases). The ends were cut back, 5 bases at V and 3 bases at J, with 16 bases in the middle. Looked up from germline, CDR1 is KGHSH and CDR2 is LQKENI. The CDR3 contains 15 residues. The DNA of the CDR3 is TGTGCCAGCTCAGCCGATGGGGGCGCGCACACTGAAGCTTTCTTT. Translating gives CASSADGGAHTEAFF.

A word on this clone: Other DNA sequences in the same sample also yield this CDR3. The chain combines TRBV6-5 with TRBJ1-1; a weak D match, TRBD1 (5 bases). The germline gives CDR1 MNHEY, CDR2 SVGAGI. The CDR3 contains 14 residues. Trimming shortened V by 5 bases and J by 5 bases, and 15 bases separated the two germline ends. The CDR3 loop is CASSPTGGGTEAFF. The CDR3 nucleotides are TGTGCCAGCAGTCCAACTGGGGGAGGGACTGAAGCTTTCTTT.

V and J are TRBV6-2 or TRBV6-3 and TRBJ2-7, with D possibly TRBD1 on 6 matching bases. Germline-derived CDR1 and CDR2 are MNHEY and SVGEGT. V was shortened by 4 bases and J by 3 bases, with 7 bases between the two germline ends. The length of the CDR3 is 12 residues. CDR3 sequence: CASSLDSYEQYF. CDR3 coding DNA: TGTGCCAGCAGTTTGGACAGCTACGAGCAGTACTTC.

The CDR3 DNA is TGTGCCAGCAGTCCGGGACTCCAGGGCCCAGATACGCAGTATTTT. The encoded protein is CASSPGLQGPDTQYF. V is TRBV6-5 and J is TRBJ2-3, with D tentatively TRBD2 (6 bases). Between the trimmed V and J ends, which lost 5 bases and 4 bases, there was a span of 16 bases. This CDR3 comprises 15 residues. Germline-derived CDR1 and CDR2 are MNHEY and SVGAGI.

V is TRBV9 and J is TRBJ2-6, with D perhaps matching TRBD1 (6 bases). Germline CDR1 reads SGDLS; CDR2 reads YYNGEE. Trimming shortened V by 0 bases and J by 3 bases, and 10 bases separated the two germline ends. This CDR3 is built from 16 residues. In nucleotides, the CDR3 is TGTGCCAGCAGCGTAGATGGGGGCGGTGGGGCCAACGTCCTGACTTTC. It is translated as CASSVDGGGGANVLTF.

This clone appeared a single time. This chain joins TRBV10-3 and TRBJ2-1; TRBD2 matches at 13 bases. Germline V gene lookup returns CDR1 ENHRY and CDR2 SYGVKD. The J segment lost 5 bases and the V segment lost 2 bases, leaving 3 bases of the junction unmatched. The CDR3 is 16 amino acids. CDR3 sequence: CAISERTSGSNNEQFF. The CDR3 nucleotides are TGTGCCATCAGTGAGCGGACTAGCGGGAGCAACAATGAGCAGTTCTTC.

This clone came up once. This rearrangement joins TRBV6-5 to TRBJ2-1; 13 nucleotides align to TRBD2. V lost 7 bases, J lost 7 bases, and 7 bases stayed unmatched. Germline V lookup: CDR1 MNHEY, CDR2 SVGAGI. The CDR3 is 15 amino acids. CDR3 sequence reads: CASIPTSGRWNEQFF. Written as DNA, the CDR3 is TGTGCCAGCATTCCGACTAGCGGGAGGTGGAATGAGCAGTTCTTC.

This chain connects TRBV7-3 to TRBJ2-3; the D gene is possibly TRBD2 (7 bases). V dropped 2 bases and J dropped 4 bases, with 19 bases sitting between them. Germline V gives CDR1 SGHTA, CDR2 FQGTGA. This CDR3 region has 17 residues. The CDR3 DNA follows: TGTGCCAGCAGCTTACCCCGGGGGGCCGATATCCCAGATACGCAGTATTTT. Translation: CASSLPRGADIPDTQYF. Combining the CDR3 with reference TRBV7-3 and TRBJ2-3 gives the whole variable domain GAGVSQTPSNKVTEKGKYVELRCDPISGHTALYWYRQSLGQGPEFLIYFQGTGAADDSGLPNDRFFAVRPEGSVSTLKIQRTERGDSAVYLCASSLPRGADIPDTQYFGPGTRLTVL.

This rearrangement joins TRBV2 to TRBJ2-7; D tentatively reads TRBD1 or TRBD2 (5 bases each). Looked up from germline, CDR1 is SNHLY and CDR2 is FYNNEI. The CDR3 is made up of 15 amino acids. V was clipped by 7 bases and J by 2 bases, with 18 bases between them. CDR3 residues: CASTQGAPRAYEQYF. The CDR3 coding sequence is TGTGCCAGCACCCAAGGGGCCCCGAGGGCCTACGAGCAGTACTTC.

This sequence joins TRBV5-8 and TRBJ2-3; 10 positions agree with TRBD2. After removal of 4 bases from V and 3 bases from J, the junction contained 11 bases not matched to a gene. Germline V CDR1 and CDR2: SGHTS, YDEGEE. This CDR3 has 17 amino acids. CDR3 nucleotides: TGTGCCAGCAGCCTCATATGGGCTAGCGGGAGAACAGATACGCAGTATTTT. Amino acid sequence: CASSLIWASGRTDTQYF.

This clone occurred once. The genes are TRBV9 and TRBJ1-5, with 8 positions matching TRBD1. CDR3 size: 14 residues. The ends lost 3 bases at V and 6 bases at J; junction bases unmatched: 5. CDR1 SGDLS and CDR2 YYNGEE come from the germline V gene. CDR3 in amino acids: CASSATGGGQPQHF. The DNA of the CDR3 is TGTGCCAGCAGCGCCACAGGGGGAGGTCAGCCCCAGCATTTT. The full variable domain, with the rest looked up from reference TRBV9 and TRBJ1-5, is DSGVTQTPKHLITATGQRVTLRCSPRSGDLSVYWYQQSLDQGLQFLIQYYNGEERAKGNILERFSAQQFPDLHSELNLSSLELGDSALYFCASSATGGGQPQHFGDGTRLSIL.

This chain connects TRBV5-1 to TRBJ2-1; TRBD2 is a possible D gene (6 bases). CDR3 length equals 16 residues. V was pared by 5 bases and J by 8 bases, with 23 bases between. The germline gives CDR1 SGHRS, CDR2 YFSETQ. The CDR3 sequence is CASRGGSGRNRHEQFF. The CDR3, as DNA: TGCGCCAGCAGGGGTGGGAGTGGGAGGAATCGCCATGAGCAGTTCTTC.

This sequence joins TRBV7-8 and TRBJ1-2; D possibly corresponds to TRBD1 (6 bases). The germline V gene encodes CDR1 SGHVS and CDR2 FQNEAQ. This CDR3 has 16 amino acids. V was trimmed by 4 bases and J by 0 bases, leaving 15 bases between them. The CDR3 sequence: CASSSTRTAANYGYTF. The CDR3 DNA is TGTGCCAGCAGCTCGACTCGGACAGCAGCTAACTATGGCTACACCTTC.

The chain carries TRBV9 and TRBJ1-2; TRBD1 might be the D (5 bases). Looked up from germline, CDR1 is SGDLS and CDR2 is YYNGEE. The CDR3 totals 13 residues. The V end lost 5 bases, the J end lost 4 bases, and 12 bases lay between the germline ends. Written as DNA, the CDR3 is TGTGCCAGCAGTTGGGGGGACGTCTATGGCTACACCTTC. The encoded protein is CASSWGDVYGYTF.

As DNA, the CDR3 is TGTGCCAGCAGTTTCCGGGGGGCGAACTACAATGAGCAGTTCTTC. Protein sequence: CASSFRGANYNEQFF. This chain links TRBV28 with TRBJ2-1; D perhaps matches TRBD2 (7 bases). The CDR3 has 15 residues. Trimming left V 3 bases short and J 3 bases short, with 12 bases between. CDR1 is MDHEN and CDR2 is SYDVKM in the germline V gene.

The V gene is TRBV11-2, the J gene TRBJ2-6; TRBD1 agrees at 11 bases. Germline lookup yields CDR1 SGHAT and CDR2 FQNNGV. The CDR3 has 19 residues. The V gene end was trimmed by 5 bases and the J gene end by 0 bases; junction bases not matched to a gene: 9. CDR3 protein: CASSPLPGTGGSGANVLTF. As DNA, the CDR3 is TGTGCCAGCAGCCCACTACCAGGGACAGGGGGCTCTGGGGCCAACGTCCTGACTTTC.

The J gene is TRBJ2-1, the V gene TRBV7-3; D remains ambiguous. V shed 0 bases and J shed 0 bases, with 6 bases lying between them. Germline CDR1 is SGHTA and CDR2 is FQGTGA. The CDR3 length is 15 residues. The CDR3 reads CASSLTFSSYNEQFF. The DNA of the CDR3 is TGTGCCAGCAGCTTAACGTTCAGCTCCTACAATGAGCAGTTCTTC.